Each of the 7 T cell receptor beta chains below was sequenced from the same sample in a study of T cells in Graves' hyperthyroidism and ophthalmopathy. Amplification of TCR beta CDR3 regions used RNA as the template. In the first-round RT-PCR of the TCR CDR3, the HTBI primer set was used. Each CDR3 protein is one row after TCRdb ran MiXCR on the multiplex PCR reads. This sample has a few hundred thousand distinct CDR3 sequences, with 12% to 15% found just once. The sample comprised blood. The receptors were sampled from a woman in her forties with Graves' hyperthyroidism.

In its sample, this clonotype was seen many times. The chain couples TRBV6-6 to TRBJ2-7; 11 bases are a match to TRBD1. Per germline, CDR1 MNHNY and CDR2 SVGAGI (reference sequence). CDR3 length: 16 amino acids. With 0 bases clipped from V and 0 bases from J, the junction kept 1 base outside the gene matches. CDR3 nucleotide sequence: TGTGCCAGCAGTTACTCCGGACAGGGGGCCTCCTACGAGCAGTACTTC. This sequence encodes CASSYSGQGASYEQYF.

The DNA for the CDR3 is TGCAGTGCTAATGGCAATAGCGGAAATGAGCAGTTCTTC. Translation gives CSANGNSGNEQFF. This rearrangement joins TRBV20-1 to TRBJ2-1, with D possibly TRBD2 on 6 matching bases. V lost 4 bases and J 7 bases, leaving 14 bases between the germline ends. From germline, CDR1 is DFQATT and CDR2 SNEGSKA (reference sequence). The CDR3 covers 13 residues.

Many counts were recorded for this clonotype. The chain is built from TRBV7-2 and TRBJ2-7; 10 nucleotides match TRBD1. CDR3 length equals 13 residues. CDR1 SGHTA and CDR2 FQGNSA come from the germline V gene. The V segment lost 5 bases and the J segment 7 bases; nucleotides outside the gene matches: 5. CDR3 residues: CASSRQGAGEQYF. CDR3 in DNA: TGTGCCAGCAGCCGACAGGGGGCCGGGGAGCAGTACTTC.

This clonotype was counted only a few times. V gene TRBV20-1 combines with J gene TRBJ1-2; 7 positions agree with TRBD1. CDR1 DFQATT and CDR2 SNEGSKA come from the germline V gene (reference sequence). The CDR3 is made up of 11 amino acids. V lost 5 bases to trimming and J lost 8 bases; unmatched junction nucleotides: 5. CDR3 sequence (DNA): TGCAGTGCTTCAGGGGGTTGGGGCTACACCTTC. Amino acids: CSASGGWGYTF.

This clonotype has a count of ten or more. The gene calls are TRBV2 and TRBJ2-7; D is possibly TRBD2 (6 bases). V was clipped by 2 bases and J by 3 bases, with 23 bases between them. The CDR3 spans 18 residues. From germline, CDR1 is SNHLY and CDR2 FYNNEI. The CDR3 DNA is TGTGCCAGCAGTGAATCCCTAGGACTATGGGCTCTGAACTACGAGCAGTACTTC. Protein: CASSESLGLWALNYEQYF.

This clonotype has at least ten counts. This CDR3 reads CASSEASGEFYNEQFF. In DNA, the CDR3 is TGTGCCAGCAGTGAAGCATCAGGGGAGTTCTACAATGAGCAGTTCTTC. The rearrangement uses TRBV2 and TRBJ2-1, with D tentatively TRBD1 (6 bases). The V gene lost 0 bases and the J gene lost 3 bases, with 12 bases spanning the gap. The CDR3 is made up of 16 amino acids. CDR1 is SNHLY, CDR2 FYNNEI, per germline.

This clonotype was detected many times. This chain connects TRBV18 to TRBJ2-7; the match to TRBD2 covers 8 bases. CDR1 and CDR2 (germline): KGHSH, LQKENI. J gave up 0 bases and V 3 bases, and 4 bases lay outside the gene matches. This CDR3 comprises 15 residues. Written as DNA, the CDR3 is TGTGCCAGCTCACCCGCGGGACTAGGCTCCTACGAGCAGTACTTC. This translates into CASSPAGLGSYEQYF.